This entry lists 30 T cell receptor beta chains sequenced from one sample in a study of blood T cell repertoires in COVID-19. This table comes from immunoSEQ multiplex PCR, and its TCRdb copy is limited to in-frame clones, with some not included. The data show under 200,000 clones, about 90% seen once. Material: PBMCs or T cells enriched from blood (not recorded which). The receptor set was obtained from a woman aged 18-29 years who had recovered from COVID-19.

The chain recombines TRBV7-9 with TRBJ2-7; D unclear. The V end lost 0 bases, the J end lost 2 bases, and 8 bases lay between the germline ends. This CDR3 region has 14 residues. CDR1 and CDR2 from the germline V gene are SEHNR and FQNEAQ (reference sequence). The CDR3 is CASSLAYKTYEQYF. The CDR3 DNA follows: TGTGCCAGCAGCTTAGCGTACAAAACCTACGAGCAGTACTTC.

This chain uses TRBV2 with TRBJ2-5; 8 nucleotides line up with TRBD1. With 2 bases clipped from V and 7 bases from J, the junction kept 3 bases outside the gene matches. The length of the CDR3 is 13 residues. Germline V gene sequence: CDR1 SNHLY, CDR2 FYNNEI. The CDR3 DNA is TGTGCCAGCAGTGAATGGACAGGGAGGACCCAGTACTTC. Translation: CASSEWTGRTQYF.

The CDR3 spells CAISGSQTVSMNTEAFF. In DNA, the CDR3 is TGTGCCATCAGTGGAAGTCAGACTGTCAGCATGAACACTGAAGCTTTCTTT. V is TRBV10-3 and J is TRBJ1-1; no firm D call. Germline CDR1 reads ENHRY; CDR2 reads SYGVKD. V was shortened by 4 bases and J by 0 bases, with 18 bases between the two germline ends. There are 17 residues in the CDR3.

The rearrangement links TRBV6-2 or TRBV6-3 to TRBJ1-2; no firm D call. Germline assignment: CDR1 MNHEY and CDR2 SVGEGT. This CDR3 contains 14 residues. V was trimmed by 2 bases and J by 8 bases, leaving 15 bases between them. For the CDR3, the DNA is TGTGCCAGCAGTTACGGTGGTGGCCTCTTAGGCTACACCTTC. Amino acids: CASSYGGGLLGYTF.

The rearrangement links TRBV18 to TRBJ1-5; TRBD1 might be the D (5 bases). The length of the CDR3 is 14 residues. V was clipped by 4 bases and J by 5 bases, with 12 bases between them. Germline V CDR1 and CDR2: KGHSH, LQKENI. The CDR3: CASSRSGLDQPQHF. In DNA, the CDR3 is TGTGCCAGCTCACGCTCAGGGCTCGATCAGCCCCAGCATTTT.

The rearrangement links TRBV2 to TRBJ1-2, with a tentative D call TRBD1 (5 bases). Germline CDR1 reads SNHLY; CDR2 reads FYNNEI. CDR3 size: 15 residues. V lost 2 bases to trimming and J lost 4 bases, with 14 bases between them. The CDR3 reads CASSETPTGAYGYTF. For the CDR3, the DNA is TGTGCCAGCAGTGAAACCCCAACAGGTGCCTATGGCTACACCTTC.

This chain joins TRBV6-5 and TRBJ2-7; the D gene is possibly TRBD2 (6 bases). Germline V gene sequence: CDR1 MNHEY, CDR2 SVGAGI. The CDR3 is 13 amino acids. Trimming pared 5 bases from V and 4 bases from J, leaving 12 bases between. CDR3 DNA: TGTGCCAGCAGTACAGGACGGGGGTACGAGCAGTACTTC. This encodes CASSTGRGYEQYF.

The V and J genes are TRBV5-1 and TRBJ1-2; unclear D gene. The V end was cut by 0 bases, the J end by 8 bases, with 14 bases between. Germline CDR1 is SGHRS and CDR2 is YFSETQ. The CDR3 runs 14 residues. CDR3 DNA sequence: TGCGCCAGCAGCTTGGAGATTCCCGAGGGAGGCTACACCTTC. Amino acids: CASSLEIPEGGYTF.

The rearrangement links TRBV3-1 (or the pseudogene TRBV3-2) to TRBJ1-2; 9 nucleotides agree with TRBD1. V shed 2 bases and J 1 base; nucleotides not matched to a gene: 11. From germline, CDR1 is LGHDT and CDR2 YNNKEL (reference sequence). This CDR3 has 18 residues. This CDR3 reads CASSQYAPAGQGNYGYTF. The CDR3 region has the DNA TGTGCCAGCAGCCAATACGCACCGGCGGGACAGGGTAACTATGGCTACACCTTC.

The CDR3 sequence: CASSTQGVVYGYTF. The CDR3 DNA follows: TGTGCCAGCAGCACACAGGGTGTCGTCTATGGCTACACCTTC. The J gene is TRBJ1-2, the V gene TRBV7-9; TRBD1 is a possible D gene (6 bases). The CDR3 runs to 14 residues. In germline, CDR1 is SEHNR, CDR2 FQNEAQ (reference sequence). The germline V and J ends were trimmed by 5 bases and 4 bases, with 14 bases remaining between them. Variable domain in full (rest from reference TRBV7-9 and TRBJ1-2): DTGVSQNPRHKITKRGQNVTFRCDPISEHNRLYWYRQTLGQGPEFLTYFQNEAQLEKSRLLSDRFSAERPKGSFSTLEIQRTEQGDSAMYLCASSTQGVVYGYTFGSGTRLTVV.

The chain carries TRBV29-1 and TRBJ2-2; 7 positions agree with TRBD1. The CDR3 is made up of 14 amino acids. Trimming took 4 bases from V and 0 from J; bases not matched to a gene: 2. CDR1 and CDR2 from the germline V gene are SQVTM and ANQGSEA. CDR3 protein: CSVAGTANTGELFF. In DNA, the CDR3 is TGCAGCGTTGCCGGGACAGCGAACACCGGGGAGCTGTTTTTT.

The rearrangement joins TRBV3-1 (or the pseudogene TRBV3-2) to TRBJ1-2; D is uncertain. The V and J ends lost 0 bases and 3 bases respectively, with 8 bases between them. The germline V gene has CDR1 LGHDT and CDR2 YNNKEL (reference sequence). This CDR3 contains 14 residues. CDR3: CASSQDRLDYGYTF. CDR3 bases: TGTGCCAGCAGCCAAGATCGGCTAGACTATGGCTACACCTTC.

In its sample, this clone was seen once. CDR3 sequence reads: CASSSPGQGFYEQYF. Here the CDR3 DNA reads TGTGCCAGCAGTTCTCCGGGACAGGGATTCTACGAGCAGTACTTC. The chain combines TRBV28 with TRBJ2-7; 9 bases are shared with TRBD1. V shed 4 bases and J 3 bases; nucleotides not matched to a gene: 7. The germline CDR1 and CDR2 sequences are MDHEN and SYDVKM. The CDR3 length is 15 residues.

This sequence joins TRBV5-6 and TRBJ1-2; TRBD1 is a possible D gene (5 bases). From germline, CDR1 is SGHDT and CDR2 YYEEEE. The CDR3 covers 15 residues. With 3 bases removed from V and 4 bases from J, the gap between germline ends came to 16 bases. The CDR3 loop is CASSWLEQGGYGYTF. The CDR3, as DNA: TGTGCCAGCAGCTGGTTGGAGCAGGGCGGCTATGGCTACACCTTC.

V is TRBV19 and J is TRBJ1-5; 9 positions match TRBD1. Germline V gene data show CDR1 as LNHDA and CDR2 as SQIVND (reference sequence). CDR3 length: 14 residues. Unmatched junction bases numbered 5, after V lost 6 bases and J lost 5 bases. The CDR3: CASSPWTGDQPQHF. The CDR3 bases are TGTGCCAGTAGCCCATGGACAGGGGATCAGCCCCAGCATTTT. Variable domain in full (rest from reference TRBV19 and TRBJ1-5): DGGITQSPKYLFRKEGQNVTLSCEQNLNHDAMYWYRQDPGQGLRLIYYSQIVNDFQKGDIAEGYSVSREKKESFPLTVTSAQKNPTAFYLCASSPWTGDQPQHFGDGTRLSIL.

The genes are TRBV9 and TRBJ1-1; 11 bases match TRBD1. V dropped 2 bases and J dropped 11; count of bases not matched to a gene: 8. There are 14 residues in the CDR3. CDR1 SGDLS and CDR2 YYNGEE come from the germline V gene. Written as DNA, the CDR3 is TGTGCCAGCAGCGTCGGAGGACAGGGGGCGTCGGCTTTCTTT. Translation: CASSVGGQGASAFF.

This chain connects TRBV27 to TRBJ1-4; tentative D call: TRBD1 (6 bases). V dropped 1 base and J dropped 4 bases, with 10 bases sitting between them. Germline loops: CDR1 MNHEY, CDR2 SMNVEV (reference sequence). CDR3 size: 15 residues. CDR3 amino acids: CASSLFGQRNEKLFF. For the CDR3, the DNA is TGTGCCAGCAGTTTATTCGGACAGCGTAATGAAAAACTGTTTTTT.

The CDR3, as DNA: TGTGCCTGGAGTGTACAGGGGCGTCAGCCCCAGCATTTT. As protein: CAWSVQGRQPQHF. The gene calls are TRBV30 and TRBJ1-5, with TRBD1 matching over 7 bases. The CDR3 is 13 residues long. Germline CDR1 and CDR2: GTSNPN and SVGIG (reference sequence). Trimming cost V 0 bases and J 6 bases; bases outside gene matches: 2.

This CDR3 reads CASSLKNRDRTDTQYF. DNA of the CDR3: TGCGCCAGCAGCTTGAAGAATCGGGACAGAACAGATACGCAGTATTTT. V gene TRBV5-1 combines with J gene TRBJ2-3; 7 bases map to TRBD1. The junction had 8 bases not matched to a gene; V was cut back by 1 base and J by 3 bases. Germline V gives CDR1 SGHRS, CDR2 YFSETQ. This CDR3 contains 16 residues.

The gene calls are TRBV5-1 and TRBJ1-1, with D perhaps matching TRBD1 (6 bases). This CDR3 is built from 17 residues. Germline V gives CDR1 SGHRS, CDR2 YFSETQ. The germline V and J ends were trimmed by 0 bases and 3 bases, with 18 bases remaining between them. The CDR3 loop is CASSLERVWTEDTEAFF. Here the CDR3 DNA reads TGCGCCAGCAGCTTGGAAAGGGTCTGGACAGAGGACACTGAAGCTTTCTTT.

Only one count was recorded for this clone. The rearrangement uses TRBV9 and TRBJ1-3; 10 bases line up with TRBD1. V lost 3 bases, J lost 8 bases, and 5 bases stayed unmatched. The germline gives CDR1 SGDLS, CDR2 YYNGEE. The CDR3 has 14 residues. The CDR3 nucleotides are TGTGCCAGCAGCGGGGACAGGGGACTTGACACCATATATTTT. This codes for CASSGDRGLDTIYF.

The J gene is TRBJ2-3, the V gene TRBV7-9, with unresolved D. The germline V gene has CDR1 SEHNR and CDR2 FQNEAQ (reference sequence). V was trimmed by 5 bases and J by 3 bases, leaving 12 bases between them. The CDR3 length is 14 residues. CDR3 in amino acids: CASSHPTETDTQYF. For the CDR3, the DNA is TGTGCCAGCAGCCATCCAACAGAAACAGATACGCAGTATTTT.

The rearrangement links TRBV5-4 to TRBJ1-2; weak D call: TRBD1 (6 bases). The V gene's germline CDR1 is SGHNT and CDR2 YYREEE (reference sequence). CDR3 length equals 20 residues. V lost 0 bases and J 0 bases, leaving 24 bases between the germline ends. The CDR3: CASSLVGGGRLIPPNYGYTF. The CDR3 DNA reads TGTGCCAGCAGCTTGGTGGGCGGGGGGCGCCTGATTCCACCTAACTATGGCTACACCTTC.

This clone has a single count. The DNA for the CDR3 is TGCAGCGTTGAAGCGTCGGGACAGGCTGGATGGCAGTACTTC. Protein product: CSVEASGQAGWQYF. J is TRBJ2-7 and V is TRBV29-1; 8 bases agree with TRBD1. This CDR3 comprises 14 residues. Germline assignment: CDR1 SQVTM and CDR2 ANQGSEA. With 1 base clipped from V and 9 bases from J, the junction kept 11 bases outside the gene matches.

This chain joins TRBV7-9 and TRBJ2-7, with D maybe TRBD1 (5 bases). Germline CDR1 and CDR2: SEHNR and FQNEAQ (reference sequence). The V and J ends lost 2 bases and 2 bases respectively, with 10 bases between them. The CDR3 loop spans 14 amino acids. Written as DNA, the CDR3 is TGTGCCAGCAGCTTAACAGGTACTGCCTACGAGCAGTACTTC. This encodes CASSLTGTAYEQYF.

The chain links TRBV5-4 to TRBJ1-2; 7 bases match TRBD1. CDR3 length: 13 residues. Germline V lookup: CDR1 SGHNT, CDR2 YYREEE (reference sequence). Trimming took 9 bases from V and 2 from J; bases not matched to a gene: 7. The CDR3 loop reads CATQGGRNYGYTF. CDR3 sequence (DNA): TGTGCCACCCAGGGGGGACGGAACTATGGCTACACCTTC.

This clone appeared many times. The chain couples TRBV24-1 to TRBJ1-2, with 8 bases matching TRBD1. With V trimmed by 7 bases and J by 6 bases, 12 bases remained unmatched. Per the germline V gene, CDR1 is KGHDR and CDR2 is SFDVKD. This CDR3 has 15 residues. In nucleotides, the CDR3 is TGTGCCACCAGCACTCGGGACAGGCCGAGGGATGGCTACACCTTC. Translation gives CATSTRDRPRDGYTF.

This sequence joins TRBV9 and TRBJ2-1; D might be TRBD1 (6 bases). The CDR3 runs to 16 residues. With 3 bases removed from V and 8 bases from J, the gap between germline ends came to 21 bases. Germline values: CDR1 SGDLS, CDR2 YYNGEE. CDR3: CASSAEGVAVGDEQFF. CDR3 sequence (DNA): TGTGCCAGCAGCGCCGAGGGGGTGGCAGTCGGGGATGAGCAGTTCTTC.

CDR3 DNA: TGTGCCAGCAGCTCCCCGGGACTAGCGGGGGGGCCGAACATTCAGTACTTC. This gives the protein CASSSPGLAGGPNIQYF. The chain joins TRBV5-6 to TRBJ2-4, with 16 bases aligning to TRBD2. In germline, CDR1 is SGHDT, CDR2 YYEEEE. The CDR3 has 17 residues. Unmatched junction bases numbered 7, after V lost 3 bases and J lost 7 bases.

This clone was recorded once. The genes are TRBV28 and TRBJ1-5, with D possibly being TRBD1 (5 bases). Trimming pared 3 bases from V and 2 bases from J, leaving 11 bases between. Germline CDR1 is MDHEN and CDR2 is SYDVKM. The CDR3 length is 15 residues. CDR3: CASSFAIRGNQPQHF. CDR3 DNA sequence: TGTGCCAGCAGTTTTGCAATCAGGGGCAATCAGCCCCAGCATTTT.